One and the same sample provided the 26 T cell receptor beta chains below, sequenced in a study of T cell responses to AZD1222 COVID-19 vaccine. Sequencing used immunoSEQ multiplex PCR; TCRdb keeps in-frame clones, though not all of them. Among 120,000 or so clones listed, roughly 89% were seen once. The sample in question was peripheral blood, obtained 28 days after the second AZD1222 dose. The receptors originated from an adult who received the AZD1222 COVID-19 vaccine.

The CDR3 DNA follows: TGTGCCAGCAGCCTCCCCCCGGCTTCACCCCTCCACTTT. This encodes CASSLPPASPLHF. The genes are TRBV11-2 and TRBJ1-6; D call uncertain. This CDR3 spans 13 amino acids. Germline assignment: CDR1 SGHAT and CDR2 FQNNGV. The V and J ends lost 5 bases and 9 bases respectively, with 11 bases between them. Combining the CDR3 with reference TRBV11-2 and TRBJ1-6 gives the whole variable domain EAGVAQSPRYKIIEKRQSVAFWCNPISGHATLYWYQQILGQGPKLLIQFQNNGVVDDSQLPKDRFSAERLKGVDSTLKIQPAKLEDSAVYLCASSLPPASPLHFGNGTRLTVT.

The chain couples TRBV6-5 to TRBJ2-7; perhaps TRBD2 as D (6 bases). Per the germline V gene, CDR1 is MNHEY and CDR2 is SVGAGI. V was trimmed by 0 bases and J by 0 bases, leaving 9 bases between them. This CDR3 spans 15 amino acids. The CDR3 sequence is CASSYSLASSYEQYF. CDR3 DNA sequence: TGTGCCAGCAGTTACTCTCTAGCGAGCTCCTACGAGCAGTACTTC.

This chain uses TRBV4-1 with TRBJ2-5, with a possible D match to TRBD2 (6 bases). Germline V lookup: CDR1 MGHRA, CDR2 YSYEKL. Trimming shortened V by 4 bases and J by 2 bases, and 14 bases separated the two germline ends. The CDR3 is made up of 15 amino acids. CDR3 coding DNA: TGCGCCAGCAGCCCCCCGGCGGGGTTTCAAGAGACCCAGTACTTC. This sequence encodes CASSPPAGFQETQYF.

The chain joins TRBV30 to TRBJ1-5; TRBD1 might be the D (6 bases). Trimming left V 0 bases short and J 7 bases short, with 10 bases between. The CDR3 consists of 13 residues. Germline V gene data show CDR1 as GTSNPN and CDR2 as SVGIG (reference sequence). The CDR3 region is CAWSVGGHQPQHF. For the CDR3, the DNA is TGTGCCTGGAGTGTTGGGGGGCACCAGCCCCAGCATTTT.

The chain carries TRBV28 and TRBJ1-3; D not resolved. Germline loops: CDR1 MDHEN, CDR2 SYDVKM. Trimming took off 1 base at V and 0 bases at J, with 7 bases between the two ends. The CDR3 has 15 residues. The chain's CDR3 is CASSLYLSSGNTIYF. The CDR3 DNA sequence: TGTGCCAGCAGTTTATACCTGAGCTCTGGAAACACCATATATTTT.

This clone was recorded once. The rearrangement uses TRBV3-1 (or the pseudogene TRBV3-2) and TRBJ1-2, with D possibly being TRBD1 (5 bases). Trimming took 0 bases from V and 5 from J, leaving 13 bases between them. Per the germline V gene, CDR1 is LGHDT and CDR2 is YNNKEL (reference sequence). The CDR3 runs to 15 residues. CDR3 protein: CASSQDYAGLYGYTF. For the CDR3, the DNA is TGTGCCAGCAGCCAAGATTACGCAGGGTTGTATGGCTACACCTTC.

This clone was observed a handful of times. The V and J genes are TRBV9 and TRBJ2-5, with 7 nucleotides matching TRBD1. CDR1 is SGDLS and CDR2 is YYNGEE in the germline V gene. Germline trimming cut 1 base from V and 4 bases from J; bases unmatched to any gene: 4. This CDR3 has 14 residues. The CDR3 reads CASSVNTGAETQYF. In nucleotides, the CDR3 is TGTGCCAGCAGCGTAAATACAGGGGCAGAGACCCAGTACTTC.

This rearrangement joins TRBV18 to TRBJ1-3; perhaps TRBD1 as D (6 bases). The germline gives CDR1 KGHSH, CDR2 LQKENI. The CDR3 sequence is 17 residues long. Trimming left V 2 bases short and J 4 bases short, with 18 bases between. CDR3 DNA sequence: TGTGCCAGCTCACCATTCGATTCGGGGGGCAGAGGAAACACCATATATTTT. The encoded protein is CASSPFDSGGRGNTIYF.

The chain uses TRBV5-6 and TRBJ1-3; D unclear. The V gene lost 4 bases and the J gene lost 8 bases, with 10 bases spanning the gap. CDR3 length: 12 amino acids. CDR1 is SGHDT, CDR2 YYEEEE, per germline. The CDR3 sequence is CASSTDGDTIYF. DNA of the CDR3: TGTGCCAGCAGCACGGATGGGGACACCATATATTTT.

For the CDR3, the DNA is TGCGCCAGCAGCCAAGTTATGCGGGAGGGCTACGAGCAGTACTTC. It yields the protein CASSQVMREGYEQYF. The rearrangement uses TRBV4-3 and TRBJ2-7, with TRBD2 matching over 9 bases. Germline CDR1 and CDR2: LGHNA and YSLEER. The CDR3 is made up of 15 amino acids. J gave up 3 bases and V 1 base, and 4 bases lay outside the gene matches.

The chain employs TRBV5-6 and TRBJ1-1, with D tentatively TRBD1 (6 bases). V lost 4 bases and J 6 bases, leaving 16 bases between the germline ends. Germline CDR1 is SGHDT and CDR2 is YYEEEE. CDR3 length: 14 amino acids. This chain's CDR3 is CASSRDTREAEAFF. CDR3 in DNA: TGTGCCAGCAGCCGGGACACAAGGGAGGCTGAAGCTTTCTTT.

The V call is TRBV5-1, the J call TRBJ2-5; tentatively, D is TRBD1 (5 bases). The V gene lost 2 bases and the J gene lost 5 bases, with 13 bases spanning the gap. This CDR3 comprises 14 residues. Germline lookup yields CDR1 SGHRS and CDR2 YFSETQ. The CDR3 loop reads CASSFSGLGETQYF. The CDR3 DNA sequence: TGCGCCAGCAGCTTTTCAGGGTTGGGGGAGACCCAGTACTTC.

This rearrangement joins TRBV11-2 to TRBJ2-7; weak D call: TRBD2 (6 bases). V was cut by 5 bases and J by 0 bases, with 11 bases left in between. Germline V CDR1 and CDR2: SGHAT, FQNNGV. The CDR3 loop spans 14 amino acids. In DNA, the CDR3 is TGTGCCAGCAGCCACGGCGGGGTCTCCTACGAGCAGTACTTC. Amino acid sequence: CASSHGGVSYEQYF.

In regard to this clone: Its ends do not fully match the called genes, so a read error is possible. CDR3 bases: TGTGCTAGCAGCTTAGCGCTAGCGGGGGGGCACGAGCAGTACTTC. This encodes CASSLALAGGHEQYF. The rearrangement uses TRBV7-7 and TRBJ2-7; 12 positions agree with TRBD2. The CDR3 covers 15 residues. CDR1 and CDR2 from the germline V gene are SSHAT and FNYEAQ (reference sequence).

This chain links TRBV11-3 with TRBJ2-3; the match to TRBD2 covers 10 bases. CDR3 length: 17 amino acids. Per germline, CDR1 SGHNT and CDR2 YENEEA. Germline trimming cut 4 bases from V and 2 bases from J; bases unmatched to any gene: 9. In DNA, the CDR3 is TGTGCCAGCAGCTCCTGGACTAGCGGAAAAGCCACAGATACGCAGTATTTT. This codes for CASSSWTSGKATDTQYF.

The chain has TRBV11-3 and TRBJ2-7, with 9 bases identical to TRBD2. Germline loops: CDR1 SGHNT, CDR2 YENEEA. V shed 5 bases, J shed 4 bases, and the junction held 9 bases outside the gene matches. This CDR3 has 15 residues. The DNA for the CDR3 is TGTGCCAGCAGCAAGACAGTAACTAGCGGGTACGAGCAGTACTTC. Translating gives CASSKTVTSGYEQYF.

This chain links TRBV27 with TRBJ2-5; perhaps TRBD2 as D (7 bases). V was cut by 0 bases and J by 13 bases, with 21 bases left in between. CDR3 length: 15 amino acids. Germline CDR1 reads MNHEY; CDR2 reads SMNVEV (reference sequence). The CDR3 nucleotides read TGTGCCAGCAGTTTATCGGGGGGGGCGCGGGGGTTTCGGTACTTC. It codes for CASSLSGGARGFRYF.

The V and J genes are TRBV28 and TRBJ2-1; TRBD1 agrees at 10 bases. Germline V gene lookup returns CDR1 MDHEN and CDR2 SYDVKM. This CDR3 has 14 amino acids. With 4 bases clipped from V and 4 bases from J, the junction kept 1 base outside the gene matches. The CDR3 here is CASSWDRGYNEQFF. The CDR3 DNA is TGTGCCAGCAGTTGGGACAGGGGATACAATGAGCAGTTCTTC.

This clone came up once. The V and J genes are TRBV4-1 and TRBJ2-2; 14 bases are a match to TRBD2. After removal of 6 bases from V and 6 bases from J, the junction contained 3 bases not matched to a gene. The CDR3 runs to 15 residues. Germline V gene data show CDR1 as MGHRA and CDR2 as YSYEKL. The CDR3: CASRRTSGGPGELFF. The CDR3 nucleotides are TGCGCCAGCAGGCGGACTAGCGGGGGGCCCGGGGAGCTGTTTTTT.

V is TRBV2 and J is TRBJ1-5, with TRBD1 as a possible D gene (5 bases). In germline, CDR1 is SNHLY, CDR2 FYNNEI. V lost 6 bases to trimming and J lost 3 bases, with 15 bases between them. The length of the CDR3 is 15 residues. CDR3 in DNA: TGTGCCAGCAGGCAAGGGGCTGGTGACAATCAGCCCCAGCATTTT. Translated: CASRQGAGDNQPQHF.

The chain couples TRBV7-6 to TRBJ2-3, with D possibly being TRBD2 (5 bases). Looked up from germline, CDR1 is SGHVS and CDR2 is FNYEAQ. V gave up 0 bases and J gave up 2 bases, with 9 bases separating them. This CDR3 has 15 residues. CDR3 loop: CASSLARTFTDTQYF. The DNA for the CDR3 is TGTGCCAGCAGCTTAGCCCGGACTTTCACAGATACGCAGTATTTT. Drawing the rest from reference TRBV7-6 and TRBJ2-3, the complete variable domain is GAGVSQSPRYKVTKRGQDVALRCDPISGHVSLYWYRQALGQGPEFLTYFNYEAQQDKSGLPNDRFSAERPEGSISTLTIQRTEQRDSAMYRCASSLARTFTDTQYFGPGTRLTVL.

This chain connects TRBV7-2 to TRBJ2-2; D remains ambiguous. The CDR3 extends over 14 amino acids. Germline CDR1 SGHTA, CDR2 FQGNSA. With 5 bases removed from V and 6 bases from J, the gap between germline ends came to 13 bases. The CDR3 nucleotides read TGTGCCAGCAGCCCATGGACGGGCGCCGGGGAGCTGTTTTTT. It translates to CASSPWTGAGELFF.

The chain uses TRBV19 and TRBJ1-6; D not certain. Germline V gene lookup returns CDR1 LNHDA and CDR2 SQIVND (reference sequence). Between the trimmed V and J ends, which lost 3 bases and 9 bases, there was a span of 15 bases. The CDR3 is 15 amino acids. Written as DNA, the CDR3 is TGTGCCAGTAGTATCTCCACCACGTTGGGTTCACCCCTCCACTTT. Its translation: CASSISTTLGSPLHF.

The CDR3 region has the DNA TGTGCCAGCAGTTGGGACATCTCCTACGAGCAGTACTTC. Translating it yields CASSWDISYEQYF. V gene TRBV12-3 or TRBV12-4 combines with J gene TRBJ2-7; weak D call: TRBD1 (6 bases). This CDR3 is 13 amino acids long. V lost 4 bases and J lost 0, with 7 bases in between.

V is TRBV2 and J is TRBJ2-1, with TRBD2 matching 11 bases. V shed 6 bases, J shed 4 bases, and the junction held 5 bases outside the gene matches. CDR3 length equals 15 residues. Germline CDR1 reads SNHLY; CDR2 reads FYNNEI. The CDR3 DNA is TGTGCCAGCAGCCCTACTAGCGGGAGTTACAATGAGCAGTTCTTC. It specifies CASSPTSGSYNEQFF.

The rearrangement joins TRBV2 to TRBJ1-2; possible D gene TRBD1, 5 bases. Between the trimmed V and J ends, which lost 3 bases and 2 bases, there was a span of 7 bases. CDR3 length equals 13 residues. Per the germline V gene, CDR1 is SNHLY and CDR2 is FYNNEI. CDR3 region: CASSEQGNYGYTF. CDR3 nucleotide sequence: TGTGCCAGCAGTGAGCAGGGAAACTATGGCTACACCTTC.